Each of the 31 T cell receptor beta chains below was sequenced from the same sample in a study of OX40 agonist ivuxolimab in advanced cancers. Some clones are missing from TCRdb's copy, which holds only in-frame ones; the method was immunoSEQ multiplex PCR. The sample lists tens of thousands of clones, roughly 84% occurring once. Material: CD4+ or CD8+ T cells sorted from blood, obtained in a trial of the OX40 agonist ivuxolimab. The receptors shown here come from an adult with an advanced solid tumor such as melanoma, head and neck, liver or kidney cancer.

V is TRBV11-2 and J is TRBJ2-5, with 7 bases lining up with TRBD2. The better agreement between TRBJ2-7 and the DNA end casts doubt on the J call. Germline lookup yields CDR1 SGHAT and CDR2 FQNNGV. The CDR3 extends over 15 amino acids. CDR3 nucleotide sequence: TGTGCCAGCAGCTTAGAAGGCGGGAGCTCCTACGAGCAGTACTTC. The encoded protein is CASSLEGGSSYEQYF.

The V gene is TRBV5-3, the J gene TRBJ2-6; D gene ambiguous. TRBV5-3 is an ORF, and what it does is uncertain. The CDR3 contains 17 residues. Trimming shortened V by 7 bases and J by 5 bases, and 22 bases separated the two germline ends. The CDR3 loop reads CARFILGEQSRANVLTF. CDR3 nucleotide sequence: TGTGCCAGATTCATCCTTGGTGAACAAAGTCGGGCCAACGTCCTGACTTTC.

The gene calls are TRBV18 and TRBJ1-2, with 8 bases fitting TRBD1. In germline, CDR1 is KGHSH, CDR2 LQKENI. The CDR3 contains 16 residues. V dropped 3 bases and J dropped 2; count of bases not matched to a gene: 8. This CDR3 is CASSPQTGEKNYGYTF. The DNA for the CDR3 is TGTGCCAGCTCACCTCAGACAGGGGAAAAGAACTATGGCTACACCTTC. The complete variable domain, with remaining parts taken from reference TRBV18 and TRBJ1-2, reads NAGVMQNPRHLVRRRGQEARLRCSPMKGHSHVYWYRQLPEEGLKFMVYLQKENIIDESGMPKERFSAEFPKEGPSILRIQQVVRGDSAAYFCASSPQTGEKNYGYTFGSGTRLTVV.

The chain couples TRBV7-9 to TRBJ2-5, with D perhaps matching TRBD1 (6 bases). Germline CDR1 SEHNR, CDR2 FQNEAQ (reference sequence). The CDR3 runs to 16 residues. V lost 1 base and J lost 5, with 17 bases in between. CDR3 sequence (DNA): TGTGCCAGCAGCTTAGTGGCCAGGGGTTCCACGGAGACCCAGTACTTC. It codes for CASSLVARGSTETQYF.

The chain employs TRBV7-7 and TRBJ2-3; D assignment may be TRBD1 or TRBD2 (7 bases each). The CDR3 loop spans 14 amino acids. V lost 4 bases, J lost 3 bases, and 11 bases lay in between. Germline-derived CDR1 and CDR2 are SSHAT and FNYEAQ (reference sequence). The CDR3 DNA follows: TGTGCCAGCAGCTCAGGGGGGGTTACAGATACGCAGTATTTT. This sequence encodes CASSSGGVTDTQYF.

This chain joins TRBV5-4 and TRBJ2-2; TRBD2 aligns across 8 bases. V trimming: 2 bases; J trimming: 4 bases; junction bases outside the gene matches: 1. In germline, CDR1 is SGHNT, CDR2 YYREEE (reference sequence). The CDR3 totals 14 residues. The CDR3 DNA reads TGTGCCAGCAGCTTCGGGGGGGCCACCGGGGAGCTGTTTTTT. It codes for CASSFGGATGELFF.

This chain links TRBV27 with TRBJ1-2, with D possibly TRBD1 on 5 matching bases. The CDR3 totals 15 residues. V lost 4 bases and J lost 7, with 19 bases in between. Germline lookup yields CDR1 MNHEY and CDR2 SMNVEV (reference sequence). CDR3 sequence (DNA): TGTGCCAGCAGTTCGTCCTATTCCGGGACCGGTGGCTACACCTTC. Its translation: CASSSSYSGTGGYTF.

The chain joins TRBV6-1 to TRBJ2-1; tentative D call: TRBD1 (5 bases). The CDR3 contains 12 residues. Trimming stripped 6 bases from V and 9 bases from J, with 12 bases between. In germline, CDR1 is MNHNS, CDR2 SASEGT. The CDR3 sequence is CASRAGLGEQFF. The CDR3, as DNA: TGTGCCAGCAGGGCAGGGCTAGGTGAGCAGTTCTTC.

This clone was seen a few times. The rearrangement links TRBV6-6 to TRBJ2-7; 14 bases are shared with TRBD2. The V segment lost 6 bases and the J segment 4 bases; nucleotides outside the gene matches: 5. The germline V gene encodes CDR1 MNHNY and CDR2 SVGAGI (reference sequence). The CDR3 has 15 residues. Here the CDR3 reads CASREGLAGVYEQYF. The CDR3 DNA is TGTGCCAGCAGGGAGGGACTAGCGGGAGTATACGAGCAGTACTTC.

The V and J genes are TRBV5-4 and TRBJ2-3, with D tentatively TRBD1 or TRBD2 (5 bases each). Germline V CDR1 and CDR2: SGHNT, YYREEE (reference sequence). The CDR3 covers 15 residues. Trimming cost V 3 bases and J 4 bases, with 15 bases left between them. The CDR3 region has the DNA TGTGCCAGCAGCTGGGGGTGGCGTGCGTCAGATACGCAGTATTTT. This translates into CASSWGWRASDTQYF.

The V gene is TRBV7-2, the J gene TRBJ2-7; D unresolved. Per germline, CDR1 SGHTA and CDR2 FQGNSA. The CDR3 has 13 amino acids. V was shortened by 1 base and J by 1 base, with 5 bases between the two germline ends. The CDR3: CASSLGRSYEQYF. The CDR3 nucleotides read TGTGCCAGCAGCTTAGGTCGATCCTACGAGCAGTACTTC.

The genes are TRBV7-3 and TRBJ1-2; the match to TRBD1 covers 7 bases. Germline loops: CDR1 SGHTA, CDR2 FQGTGA. The CDR3 sequence is 13 residues long. J lost 3 bases, V lost 6 bases, and 4 bases had no gene match. This CDR3 reads CASSRDRDYGYTF. The CDR3, as DNA: TGTGCCAGCAGTCGGGACAGAGACTATGGCTACACCTTC.

This clone was observed a handful of times. The chain couples TRBV19 to TRBJ2-4, with 7 bases aligning to TRBD2. The CDR3 extends over 13 amino acids. J gave up 9 bases and V 3 bases, and 5 bases lay outside the gene matches. The germline V gene has CDR1 LNHDA and CDR2 SQIVND (reference sequence). CDR3 protein: CASSMGGTAIQYF. In DNA form, the CDR3 reads TGTGCCAGTAGTATGGGGGGGACGGCCATTCAGTACTTC.

The CDR3 bases are TGTGCCAGCAGCCCTCAGGAGGGAAATGGCTACACCTTC. It yields the protein CASSPQEGNGYTF. V gene TRBV7-2 combines with J gene TRBJ1-2; D unclear. Per the germline V gene, CDR1 is SGHTA and CDR2 is FQGNSA. The germline V and J ends were trimmed by 5 bases and 6 bases, with 13 bases remaining between them. This CDR3 is 13 amino acids long. Based on the CDR3 plus reference TRBV7-2 and TRBJ1-2, the full variable domain is GAGVSQSPSNKVTEKGKDVELRCDPISGHTALYWYRQSLGQGLEFLIYFQGNSAPDKSGLPSDRFSAERTGGSVSTLTIQRTQQEDSAVYLCASSPQEGNGYTFGSGTRLTVV.

The chain employs TRBV7-3 and TRBJ1-3; D is ambiguous. V lost 2 bases and J lost 0, with 8 bases in between. CDR3 length: 15 residues. The germline V gene encodes CDR1 SGHTA and CDR2 FQGTGA. For the CDR3, the DNA is TGTGCCAGCAGCTTAGACGGAAGCTCTGGAAACACCATATATTTT. Protein: CASSLDGSSGNTIYF.

The rearrangement joins TRBV9 to TRBJ2-2; 14 positions agree with TRBD2. Germline V gives CDR1 SGDLS, CDR2 YYNGEE. The CDR3 loop spans 20 amino acids. Germline trimming cut 0 bases from V and 7 bases from J; bases unmatched to any gene: 14. As DNA, the CDR3 is TGTGCCAGCAGCGTAGGGTCGAGTTGGGGACTAGCGGGAGCTGGCGGGGAGCTGTTTTTT. Protein: CASSVGSSWGLAGAGGELFF.

In this sample, this clone turned up once. The gene calls are TRBV10-1 and TRBJ2-1; TRBD2 is a possible D gene (6 bases). V was clipped by 5 bases and J by 1 base, with 6 bases between them. The CDR3 sequence is 13 residues long. Per the germline V gene, CDR1 is WNHNN and CDR2 is SYGVQD (reference sequence). The DNA of the CDR3 is TGCGCCAGCAGTAGCGGGTCCTACAATGAGCAGTTCTTC. It encodes CASSSGSYNEQFF.

V usage is TRBV29-1 and J usage is TRBJ1-2; 8 bases fit TRBD1. The V and J ends lost 1 base and 4 bases, in that order; junction bases with no gene match: 11. CDR1 is SQVTM, CDR2 ANQGSEA, per germline. The CDR3 loop spans 16 amino acids. In DNA form, the CDR3 reads TGCAGCGTTGAAGTAGGAACAGGGGGGTCCTCCTATGGCTACACCTTC. Protein product: CSVEVGTGGSSYGYTF.

The CDR3 loop reads CASSFPIAGGDQETQYF. In DNA form, the CDR3 reads TGTGCCAGCAGTTTCCCAATAGCGGGAGGGGACCAAGAGACCCAGTACTTC. The chain carries TRBV28 and TRBJ2-5, with TRBD2 matching 11 bases. The CDR3 length is 17 residues. Germline V gives CDR1 MDHEN, CDR2 SYDVKM. Trimming took 3 bases from V and 0 from J; bases not matched to a gene: 6.

This chain joins TRBV29-1 and TRBJ2-2; TRBD2 agrees at 16 bases. In germline, CDR1 is SQVTM, CDR2 ANQGSEA. CDR3 size: 17 residues. V shed 5 bases, J shed 1 base, and the junction held 4 bases outside the gene matches. The CDR3 DNA reads TGCAGCGTTCCCGGGACTAGCGGGAGGGTGAACACCGGGGAGCTGTTTTTT. This sequence encodes CSVPGTSGRVNTGELFF.

The gene calls are TRBV19 and TRBJ1-1, with D possibly being TRBD1 (5 bases). Looked up from germline, CDR1 is LNHDA and CDR2 is SQIVND (reference sequence). The CDR3 totals 16 residues. V lost 5 bases to trimming and J lost 1 base, with 17 bases between them. The CDR3 region has the DNA TGTGCCAGTAGTCCTTCCATGGGGGGACGGAACACTGAAGCTTTCTTT. Residues: CASSPSMGGRNTEAFF.

The chain joins TRBV11-2 to TRBJ1-4; D possibly corresponds to TRBD1 (6 bases). From germline, CDR1 is SGHAT and CDR2 FQNNGV. The V end lost 2 bases, the J end lost 4 bases, and 11 bases lay between the germline ends. This CDR3 region has 15 residues. The CDR3 coding sequence is TGTGCCAGCAGCTTACTGGACAGACTTAATGAAAAACTGTTTTTT. Protein sequence: CASSLLDRLNEKLFF.

This clone was observed once. This chain joins TRBV5-1 and TRBJ2-5; possible D gene TRBD1, 5 bases. V gave up 2 bases and J gave up 3 bases, with 11 bases separating them. CDR1 SGHRS and CDR2 YFSETQ come from the germline V gene. This CDR3 is built from 14 residues. The CDR3 spells CASSLTGVEETQYF. The DNA for the CDR3 is TGCGCCAGCAGCTTAACAGGTGTGGAAGAGACCCAGTACTTC.

The chain has TRBV27 and TRBJ2-1; TRBD2 agrees at 10 bases. The CDR3 is made up of 15 amino acids. After removal of 7 bases from V and 6 bases from J, the junction contained 9 bases not matched to a gene. CDR1 and CDR2 (germline): MNHEY, SMNVEV (reference sequence). The DNA of the CDR3 is TGTGCCAGCAACCGAGCGGGAGGGCCGGTCAATGAGCAGTTCTTC. This encodes CASNRAGGPVNEQFF.

The chain links TRBV11-2 to TRBJ2-1, with TRBD2 matching 14 bases. This CDR3 is 16 amino acids long. The junction had 5 bases not matched to a gene; V was cut back by 1 base and J by 9 bases. Per germline, CDR1 SGHAT and CDR2 FQNNGV. As DNA, the CDR3 is TGTGCCAGCAGCTTAGGGGGACTAGCGGGAGTCGGTGAGCAGTTCTTC. It codes for CASSLGGLAGVGEQFF.

The V call is TRBV10-3, the J call TRBJ2-5, with 7 bases identical to TRBD1. The CDR3 extends over 15 amino acids. With 7 bases clipped from V and 3 bases from J, the junction kept 11 bases outside the gene matches. Germline loops: CDR1 ENHRY, CDR2 SYGVKD. The chain's CDR3 is CAIKPENRGEETQYF. CDR3 sequence (DNA): TGTGCCATCAAGCCGGAGAACAGGGGCGAAGAGACCCAGTACTTC.

The sample holds a few counts of this clone. The rearrangement uses TRBV5-1 and TRBJ1-2, with D maybe TRBD1 (5 bases). This CDR3 is 15 amino acids long. Germline assignment: CDR1 SGHRS and CDR2 YFSETQ. The V and J ends lost 4 bases and 0 bases respectively, with 13 bases between them. For the CDR3, the DNA is TGCGCCAGCAGCGGGGCGTATGAAGCTAACTATGGCTACACCTTC. Its protein product is CASSGAYEANYGYTF.

The rearrangement uses TRBV6-5 and TRBJ1-5; 8 bases map to TRBD1. The CDR3 consists of 15 residues. Germline CDR1 and CDR2: MNHEY and SVGAGI. Trimming removed 5 bases from V and 6 bases from J; junction bases left unmatched: 9. The chain's CDR3 is CASSRTGSVGQPQHF. CDR3 in DNA: TGTGCCAGCAGTCGGACAGGGAGTGTGGGTCAGCCCCAGCATTTT.

As to this clone: Other DNA sequences in this sample translate to the same CDR3. The chain recombines TRBV10-1 with TRBJ2-5, with TRBD2 matching 9 bases. The germline gives CDR1 WNHNN, CDR2 SYGVQD (reference sequence). This CDR3 contains 14 residues. V lost 4 bases to trimming and J lost 4 bases; unmatched junction nucleotides: 4. The CDR3 here is CASSASGRRETQYF. The CDR3 coding sequence is TGCGCCAGCAGTGCGAGCGGGAGGCGAGAGACCCAGTACTTC.

The chain combines TRBV4-1 with TRBJ1-1; TRBD1 matches at 8 bases. This CDR3 spans 14 amino acids. Unmatched junction bases numbered 7, after V lost 4 bases and J lost 6 bases. Per the germline V gene, CDR1 is MGHRA and CDR2 is YSYEKL. CDR3 nucleotide sequence: TGCGCCAGCAGCCCCAGACAGGGGACCCCTGAAGCTTTCTTT. Residues: CASSPRQGTPEAFF.

This chain connects TRBV7-3 to TRBJ1-1; no firm D call. From germline, CDR1 is SGHTA and CDR2 FQGTGA. The CDR3 is 14 amino acids. The V and J ends lost 5 bases and 0 bases respectively, with 10 bases between them. CDR3 sequence (DNA): TGTGCCAGCAGCCCAAACGGGATGAACACTGAAGCTTTCTTT. As protein: CASSPNGMNTEAFF. The whole variable domain, filled in from reference TRBV7-3 and TRBJ1-1, reads GAGVSQTPSNKVTEKGKYVELRCDPISGHTALYWYRQSLGQGPEFLIYFQGTGAADDSGLPNDRFFAVRPEGSVSTLKIQRTERGDSAVYLCASSPNGMNTEAFFGQGTRLTVV.